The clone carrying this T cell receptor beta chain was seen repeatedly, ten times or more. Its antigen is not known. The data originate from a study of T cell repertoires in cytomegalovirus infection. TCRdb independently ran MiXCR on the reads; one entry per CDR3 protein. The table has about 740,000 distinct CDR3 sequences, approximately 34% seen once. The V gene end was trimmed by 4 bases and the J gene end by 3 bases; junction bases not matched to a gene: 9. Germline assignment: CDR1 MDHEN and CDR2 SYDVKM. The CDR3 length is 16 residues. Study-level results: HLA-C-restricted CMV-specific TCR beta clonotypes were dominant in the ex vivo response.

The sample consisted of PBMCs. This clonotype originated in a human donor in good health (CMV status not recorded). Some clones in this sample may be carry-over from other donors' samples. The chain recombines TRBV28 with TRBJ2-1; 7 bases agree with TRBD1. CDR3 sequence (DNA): TGTGCCAGCAGTTCGCCGACAGGGAGTCTCTACAATGAGCAGTTCTTC. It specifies CASSSPTGSLYNEQFF.